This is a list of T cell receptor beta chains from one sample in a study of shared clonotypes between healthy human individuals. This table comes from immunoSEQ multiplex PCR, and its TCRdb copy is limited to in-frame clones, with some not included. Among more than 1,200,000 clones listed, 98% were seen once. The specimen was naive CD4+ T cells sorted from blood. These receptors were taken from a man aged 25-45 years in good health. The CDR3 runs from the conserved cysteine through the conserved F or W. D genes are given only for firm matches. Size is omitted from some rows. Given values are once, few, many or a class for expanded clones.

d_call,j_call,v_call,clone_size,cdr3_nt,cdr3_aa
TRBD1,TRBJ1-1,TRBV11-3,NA,TGTGCCAGCAGCAAGGGACAGGGCGAGATTTCTGAAGCTTTCTTT,CASSKGQGEISEAFF
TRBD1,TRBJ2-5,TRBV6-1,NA,TGTGCCAGCAGTGATTCCACAGGGGGACAAGAGACCCAGTACTTC,CASSDSTGGQETQYF
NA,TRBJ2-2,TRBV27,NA,TGTGCCAGCATAATGGCAGGGAAGAACACCGGGGAGCTGTTTTTT,CASIMAGKNTGELFF
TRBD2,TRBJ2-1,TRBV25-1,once,TGTGCCAGCAGATCCACCTCGGGGGGCTCCTACAATGAGCAGTTCTTC,CASRSTSGGSYNEQFF
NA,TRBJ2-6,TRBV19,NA,TGTGCCAGTAGGCTCGGACGGCCCTCTGGGGCCAACGTCCTGACTTTC,CASRLGRPSGANVLTF
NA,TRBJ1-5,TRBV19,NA,TGTGCCAGTACTCAGGTAACAGCTTTGGGGCAGCCCCAGCATTTT,CASTQVTALGQPQHF
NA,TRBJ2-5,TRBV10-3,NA,TGTGCCATCGCTTGGGCGGAGGGGGAGACCCAGTACTTC,CAIAWAEGETQYF
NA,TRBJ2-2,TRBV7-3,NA,TGTGCCAGCAGCTTCCGTCTCGGGGAGCTGTTTTTT,CASSFRLGELFF
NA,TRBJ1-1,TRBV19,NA,TGTGCCAGTATGGCCGCACCACGGGTTTTTGACACTGAAGCTTTCTTT,CASMAAPRVFDTEAFF
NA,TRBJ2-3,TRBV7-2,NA,TGTGCCAGCAGCCTCCTGGGAACAGATACGCAGTATTTT,CASSLLGTDTQYF
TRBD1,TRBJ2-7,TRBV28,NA,TGTGCCAGCAGTTTCTTCCCGGGACAGGGCATCCTGTCCGAGCAGTACTTC,CASSFFPGQGILSEQYF
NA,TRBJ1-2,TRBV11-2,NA,TGTGCCAGCAGCTTAGATTCGGGCGCGGGGGGATCTTACTATGGCTACACCTTC,CASSLDSGAGGSYYGYTF
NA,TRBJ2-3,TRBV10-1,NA,TGCGCCAGCAGTGAGCGGGGGCTAGCGGAGCCTCCTAGCACAGATACGCAGTATTTT,CASSERGLAEPPSTDTQYF
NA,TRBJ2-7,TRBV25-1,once,TGTGCCAGTAGCCCAGAGTCACCCAGGGCTCCCTTCTCCTACGAGCAGTACTTC,CASSPESPRAPFSYEQYF
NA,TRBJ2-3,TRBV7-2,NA,TGTGCCAGCAGGAGAGGCGGGTCCTACACAGATACGCAGTATTTT,CASRRGGSYTDTQYF
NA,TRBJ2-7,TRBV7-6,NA,TGTGCCAGCGCCCCGACCCCTAAAGTTGTTTTGTTCTACGAGCAGTACTTC,CASAPTPKVVLFYEQYF
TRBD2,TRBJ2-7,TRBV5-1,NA,TGCGCCAGCAGCCAGGGACTAGCGGGAGTCGAGCAGTACTTC,CASSQGLAGVEQYF
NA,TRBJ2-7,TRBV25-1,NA,TGTGCCAGCAGTGCTGGGGGGCTCTACGAGCAGTACTTC,CASSAGGLYEQYF
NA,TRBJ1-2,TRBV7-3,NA,TGTGCCAGCAGGAGCAAGACATATAACTATGGCTACACCTTC,CASRSKTYNYGYTF
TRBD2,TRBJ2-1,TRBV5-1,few,TGCGCCAGCAGCTTGGGACTAGCGGGATACAATGAGCAGTTCTTC,CASSLGLAGYNEQFF
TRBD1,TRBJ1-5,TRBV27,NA,TGTGCCAGCGGCACCGACAGGGCCCTTCAGCCCCAGCATTTT,CASGTDRALQPQHF
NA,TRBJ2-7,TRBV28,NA,TGTGCCAGCAGCCCGAAAGACTACGAGCAGTACTTC,CASSPKDYEQYF
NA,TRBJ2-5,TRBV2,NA,TGTGCCAGCAGTCCCCCCGGACTGGGGGAGACCCAGTACTTC,CASSPPGLGETQYF
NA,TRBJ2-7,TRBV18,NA,TGTGCCAGCTCACCAGGGGCAGGTCACCTTTCAAACGGCGTGCAGTACTTC,CASSPGAGHLSNGVQYF
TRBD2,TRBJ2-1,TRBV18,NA,TGTGCCAGCTCACCCGGACTAGCGCGAAATGAGCAGTTCTTC,CASSPGLARNEQFF
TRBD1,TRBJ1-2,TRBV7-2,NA,TGTGCCAGCAGCTTAAAAGGGTCAGGGGGCGTTCCTGGCTACACCTTC,CASSLKGSGGVPGYTF
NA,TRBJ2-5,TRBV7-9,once,TGTGCCAGCAGCTTAAGGGGCGGAGGAGGAGAGACCCAGTACTTC,CASSLRGGGGETQYF
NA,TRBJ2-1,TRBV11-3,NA,TGTGCCAGCAGCTTAGGGGGCGCTTCGGGGAGTGAGCAGTTCTTC,CASSLGGASGSEQFF
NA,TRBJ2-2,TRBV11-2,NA,TGTGCCAGCAGCTTAGTAGGGGGCACCGGGGAGCTGTTTTTT,CASSLVGGTGELFF
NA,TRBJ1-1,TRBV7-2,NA,TGTGCCAGCAGCCCCGGGGGGTCGAACACTGAAGCTTTCTTT,CASSPGGSNTEAFF
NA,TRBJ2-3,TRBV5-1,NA,TGCGCCAGCAGCCCCACCGCGGCCGACAGCACAGATACGCAGTATTTT,CASSPTAADSTDTQYF
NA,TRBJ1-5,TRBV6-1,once,TGTGCCAGCGGGTCAGTCAATAGCAATCAGCCCCAGCATTTT,CASGSVNSNQPQHF
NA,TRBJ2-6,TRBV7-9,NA,TGTGCCAGCAGCTTATACAGGACTGGGGCCAACGTCCTGACTTTC,CASSLYRTGANVLTF
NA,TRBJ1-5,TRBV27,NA,TGTGCCAGCAGTTCATCACCGTTACCAGCGACAGCACATAATCAGCCCCAGCATTTT,CASSSSPLPATAHNQPQHF